The TCR beta chain under discussion was sequenced for a study of T cells in Graves' hyperthyroidism and ophthalmopathy. RNA transcripts were the template for amplifying TCR beta CDR3 regions. TCR CDR3 underwent first-round RT-PCR with the HTBI primer set. TCRdb re-called the multiplex PCR reads through MiXCR, storing one row per CDR3 protein. The profile shows around 240,000 distinct CDR3 sequences, roughly 15% of them singletons. This clonotype was detected many times. Germline V CDR1 and CDR2: DFQATT, SNEGSKA (reference sequence). The CDR3 runs to 12 residues. The germline V and J ends were trimmed by 8 bases and 1 base, with 11 bases remaining between them.

Specimen: blood. The TCR comes from a woman aged 18-29 years with Graves' ophthalmopathy. V is TRBV20-1 and J is TRBJ1-1, with D possibly matching TRBD1 (5 bases). CDR3 nucleotide sequence: TGCAGTCCTCCGGGACCGAACACTGAAGCTTTCTTT. It yields the protein CSPPGPNTEAFF.